One sample yielded the 12 T cell receptor beta chains listed below, sequenced in a study of control samples from healthy donors and cancer patients. Profiled with immunoSEQ multiplex PCR; TCRdb holds only in-frame clones, not every one. The table has 120,000 or so clones, 90% seen once; the top ten hold less than 2.5%. The specimen was blood. The receptors come from a man in his late teens or twenties in good health.

This clone has a single count. This chain uses TRBV9 with TRBJ2-2; maybe TRBD2 (6 bases). The germline V gene has CDR1 SGDLS and CDR2 YYNGEE. V lost 2 bases and J lost 2, with 10 bases in between. CDR3 length equals 15 residues. The chain's CDR3 is CASSVWRGNTGELFF. The CDR3 DNA sequence: TGTGCCAGCAGCGTCTGGCGGGGCAACACCGGGGAGCTGTTTTTT.

The chain combines TRBV7-3 with TRBJ1-1; weak D call: TRBD1 (5 bases). Germline assignment: CDR1 SGHTA and CDR2 FQGTGA. V lost 2 bases and J lost 3, with 7 bases in between. The CDR3 loop spans 13 amino acids. CDR3 sequence reads: CASSLQGDTEAFF. As DNA, the CDR3 is TGTGCCAGCAGCTTACAGGGTGACACTGAAGCTTTCTTT.

The genes are TRBV11-2 and TRBJ1-1; TRBD1 is a possible D gene (6 bases). Germline V gene data show CDR1 as SGHAT and CDR2 as FQNNGV. The CDR3 has 15 amino acids. V was trimmed by 1 base and J by 3 bases, leaving 12 bases between them. The chain's CDR3 is CASSLVLRGDTEAFF. In nucleotides, the CDR3 is TGTGCCAGCAGCTTAGTACTCAGGGGAGACACTGAAGCTTTCTTT.

This chain connects TRBV7-2 to TRBJ2-3, with D uncertain. The germline V and J ends were trimmed by 5 bases and 0 bases, with 9 bases remaining between them. This CDR3 comprises 14 residues. CDR1 and CDR2 from the germline V gene are SGHTA and FQGNSA. The CDR3 DNA follows: TGTGCCAGCAGCGTCGCCCTAAGCACAGATACGCAGTATTTT. It specifies CASSVALSTDTQYF.

The chain employs TRBV11-1 and TRBJ1-2; no reliable D call. The CDR3 spans 12 residues. In germline, CDR1 is SGHAT, CDR2 FQDESV (reference sequence). Trimming removed 5 bases at V and 8 bases at J, with 12 bases between. The DNA of the CDR3 is TGTGCCAGCAGCCCGGGTCCCGTGGGCTACACCTTC. Translating gives CASSPGPVGYTF.

V gene TRBV6-2 or TRBV6-3 combines with J gene TRBJ1-5; 8 nucleotides line up with TRBD1. The CDR3 is 15 residues long. Germline-derived CDR1 and CDR2 are MNHEY and SVGEGT. J lost 6 bases, V lost 2 bases, and 6 bases had no gene match. The CDR3 is CASSYKGTGGQPQHF. The CDR3 DNA reads TGTGCCAGCAGTTACAAGGGGACAGGAGGTCAGCCCCAGCATTTT.

This chain uses TRBV27 with TRBJ1-1, with no clear D. V gave up 5 bases and J gave up 10 bases, with 14 bases separating them. There are 12 residues in the CDR3. Germline V gene sequence: CDR1 MNHEY, CDR2 SMNVEV (reference sequence). DNA for the CDR3: TGTGCCAGCAGTCCCTTAGGTCCCGGAGCTTTCTTT. Its protein product is CASSPLGPGAFF.

The chain carries TRBV4-1 and TRBJ2-1, with a tentative D call TRBD2 (6 bases). V lost 0 bases, J lost 4 bases, and 13 bases lay in between. Germline CDR1 MGHRA, CDR2 YSYEKL. This CDR3 contains 16 residues. The CDR3 here is CASSQEEGRIYNEQFF. CDR3 DNA sequence: TGCGCCAGCAGCCAAGAAGAGGGGAGGATATACAATGAGCAGTTCTTC.

This sequence joins TRBV28 and TRBJ2-2, with TRBD2 matching 14 bases. CDR3 size: 16 residues. Germline V gives CDR1 MDHEN, CDR2 SYDVKM. J gave up 7 bases and V 4 bases, and 5 bases lay outside the gene matches. The CDR3 is CASSWPGLAGGGELFF. CDR3 coding DNA: TGTGCCAGCAGTTGGCCCGGACTAGCGGGAGGCGGGGAGCTGTTTTTT.

This clone is a singleton in its sample. The chain carries TRBV20-1 and TRBJ2-2, with 8 bases aligning to TRBD2. CDR3 length: 16 residues. J gave up 5 bases and V 3 bases, and 11 bases lay outside the gene matches. Germline-derived CDR1 and CDR2 are DFQATT and SNEGSKA (reference sequence). CDR3 amino acids: CSASGPGAGETGELFF. The CDR3 DNA reads TGCAGTGCTAGTGGCCCGGGAGCGGGAGAGACCGGGGAGCTGTTTTTT.

The chain uses TRBV27 and TRBJ1-1, with no clear D. Germline CDR1 MNHEY, CDR2 SMNVEV (reference sequence). CDR3 size: 14 residues. With 0 bases removed from V and 4 bases from J, the gap between germline ends came to 9 bases. The CDR3 protein is CASSLSILGTEAFF. For the CDR3, the DNA is TGTGCCAGCAGTTTATCGATCCTGGGCACTGAAGCTTTCTTT.

The gene calls are TRBV11-1 and TRBJ2-4, with TRBD1 matching 8 bases. Germline values: CDR1 SGHAT, CDR2 FQDESV (reference sequence). The CDR3 sequence is 12 residues long. Germline trimming cut 4 bases from V and 11 bases from J; bases unmatched to any gene: 4. The DNA for the CDR3 is TGTGCCAGCAGCTCGAACAGGGGGGTTCAGTACTTC. It encodes CASSSNRGVQYF.